Listed below are T cell receptor beta chains from one sample, sequenced in a study of T-cell reconstitution after alpha-beta-depleted transplantation in children. TCRdb re-called the PCR reads through MiXCR, storing one row per CDR3 protein. Of hundreds of thousands of distinct CDR3 sequences listed, around 12% were seen once; the top ten hold 0.79%. The starting material was PBMCs, obtained before TCRalphabeta/CD19-depleted stem cell transplant. The receptors stem from a girl aged 2-10 years with congenital amegakaryocytic thrombocytopenia, due to receive a stem cell transplant. CDR3s include the opening cysteine and the closing phenylalanine or tryptophan. A D gene is named only where the DNA matches it firmly. Expanded clones are given a class, and other clones once, few, many or no size at all.

d_gene: .; v_gene: TRBV7-8; j_gene: TRBJ2-1; abundance: .; CDR3nt: TGTGCCAGCAGCTTAAGCCAAACTTCCCTGACCGGTCAGTTCTTC; CDR3aa: CASSLSQTSLTGQFF
d_gene: TRBD2; v_gene: TRBV20-1; j_gene: TRBJ2-7; abundance: many; CDR3nt: TGCAGTGCTGCCTTTAGCGGGAGCTACGAGCAGTACTTC; CDR3aa: CSAAFSGSYEQYF
d_gene: .; v_gene: TRBV3-1; j_gene: TRBJ2-1; abundance: many; CDR3nt: TGTGCCAGCAGCGGGGTGAGCTCCTACAATGAGCAGTTCTTC; CDR3aa: CASSGVSSYNEQFF
d_gene: .; v_gene: TRBV11-2; j_gene: TRBJ2-3; abundance: many; CDR3nt: TGTGCCAGCAGCTCGCCTTGGAACACAGATACGCAGTATTTT; CDR3aa: CASSSPWNTDTQYF
d_gene: .; v_gene: TRBV7-9; j_gene: TRBJ2-7; abundance: many; CDR3nt: TGTGCCAGCAGTTGGACACAGGATTACTTGTTGTTC; CDR3aa: CASSWTQDYLLF
d_gene: TRBD2; v_gene: TRBV20-1; j_gene: TRBJ2-3; abundance: many; CDR3nt: TGCAGTGCTACTCTAGCGGGTTCGACAGATACGCAGTATTTT; CDR3aa: CSATLAGSTDTQYF
d_gene: .; v_gene: TRBV7-9; j_gene: TRBJ1-2; abundance: few; CDR3nt: TGTGCCAGCAGCCGCACGACAGACTATGGCTACACCTTC; CDR3aa: CASSRTTDYGYTF
d_gene: .; v_gene: TRBV7-6; j_gene: TRBJ2-1; abundance: few; CDR3nt: TGTGCCAGCAGCTTAGCCGGATCCTCTTCTCAGCCCGAGCAGTTCTTC; CDR3aa: CASSLAGSSSQPEQFF
d_gene: .; v_gene: TRBV15; j_gene: TRBJ2-3; abundance: many; CDR3nt: TGTGCCACCAGCAACCCCACCCGAGCAGATACGCAGTATTTT; CDR3aa: CATSNPTRADTQYF
d_gene: TRBD2; v_gene: TRBV12-3/TRBV12-4; j_gene: TRBJ2-1; abundance: many; CDR3nt: TGTGCCAGCGAGAGCGGGAGGGTTGGCTATGAGCAGTTCTTC; CDR3aa: CASESGRVGYEQFF
d_gene: .; v_gene: TRBV7-2; j_gene: TRBJ2-7; abundance: many; CDR3nt: TGTGCCAGCAACAATTTTCTAGCCGCCTACGAGCAGTACTTC; CDR3aa: CASNNFLAAYEQYF
d_gene: .; v_gene: TRBV5-4; j_gene: TRBJ2-5; abundance: .; CDR3nt: TGTGCCAGCAGAACGCCTAGCGACCTTGAGACCCAGTACTTC; CDR3aa: CASRTPSDLETQYF
d_gene: .; v_gene: TRBV19; j_gene: TRBJ2-7; abundance: many; CDR3nt: TGTGCCAGTAGTCCCCTAACCAAAGGGTCCTACGAGCAGTACTTC; CDR3aa: CASSPLTKGSYEQYF
d_gene: TRBD2; v_gene: TRBV28; j_gene: TRBJ2-1; abundance: many; CDR3nt: TGTGCCAGCAGTCCCCTTCCTAGCGGGACCTACAATGAGCAGTTCTTC; CDR3aa: CASSPLPSGTYNEQFF
d_gene: TRBD2; v_gene: TRBV20-1; j_gene: TRBJ2-1; abundance: many; CDR3nt: TGCAGTCCCGGAGCCGGGACTAGCAATGAGCAGTTCTTC; CDR3aa: CSPGAGTSNEQFF
d_gene: TRBD1; v_gene: TRBV28; j_gene: TRBJ2-4; abundance: many; CDR3nt: TGTGCCAGCAAGGGACAGGACACCCCCACTCAAAACATTCAGTACTTC; CDR3aa: CASKGQDTPTQNIQYF
d_gene: .; v_gene: TRBV29-1; j_gene: TRBJ2-1; abundance: many; CDR3nt: TGCAGCGTGACAGAACAGGGTCCCTACAATGAGCAGTTCTTC; CDR3aa: CSVTEQGPYNEQFF
d_gene: .; v_gene: TRBV7-2; j_gene: TRBJ2-2; abundance: few; CDR3nt: TGTGCCAGCAGCTTAGCGAAGAACACCGGGGAGCTGTTTTTT; CDR3aa: CASSLAKNTGELFF
d_gene: .; v_gene: TRBV20-1; j_gene: TRBJ1-2; abundance: many; CDR3nt: TGCAGTGCTAGAGCCAGCCTCTATGGCTACACCTTC; CDR3aa: CSARASLYGYTF
d_gene: .; v_gene: TRBV9; j_gene: TRBJ2-1; abundance: many; CDR3nt: TGTGCCAGCAGCGTAGTAGGGCTAGCCGATGAGCAGTTCTTC; CDR3aa: CASSVVGLADEQFF
d_gene: TRBD1; v_gene: TRBV5-5; j_gene: TRBJ2-7; abundance: few; CDR3nt: TGTGCCAGCAGCTCAACTTCCGGGACAGGATCCGAGCAGTACTTC; CDR3aa: CASSSTSGTGSEQYF
d_gene: .; v_gene: TRBV20-1; j_gene: TRBJ2-1; abundance: many; CDR3nt: TGCAGTGCTAGACCGATTAGCTCCTACAATGAGCAGTTCTTC; CDR3aa: CSARPISSYNEQFF
d_gene: TRBD2; v_gene: TRBV20-1; j_gene: TRBJ2-5; abundance: .; CDR3nt: TGCAGTGCTAGAACTGGACTAGCGGGAGGCCAAGAGACCCAGTACTTC; CDR3aa: CSARTGLAGGQETQYF
d_gene: .; v_gene: TRBV29-1; j_gene: TRBJ1-2; abundance: many; CDR3nt: TGCAGCGTTGATCACCCGGGGGGCTACACCTTC; CDR3aa: CSVDHPGGYTF
d_gene: .; v_gene: TRBV12-3/TRBV12-4; j_gene: TRBJ1-1; abundance: many; CDR3nt: TGTGCCAGCAATACTGGGACCACTGAAGCTTTCTTT; CDR3aa: CASNTGTTEAFF
d_gene: TRBD2; v_gene: TRBV29-1; j_gene: TRBJ2-1; abundance: many; CDR3nt: TGCAGCGTTTTTACTAGCGGGAGTTACAATGAGCAGTTCTTC; CDR3aa: CSVFTSGSYNEQFF
d_gene: .; v_gene: TRBV6-6; j_gene: TRBJ2-7; abundance: many; CDR3nt: TGTGCCAGCGGCGCGGCCCACTACGAGCAGTACTTC; CDR3aa: CASGAAHYEQYF
d_gene: .; v_gene: TRBV12-3/TRBV12-4; j_gene: TRBJ2-2; abundance: few; CDR3nt: TGTGCCAGCAGTCCACGGGCCCAAGGGGTCGGGGCCCAACGTGATGGGGAGCTGTTTTTT; CDR3aa: CASSPRAQGVGAQRDGELFF
d_gene: TRBD2; v_gene: TRBV13; j_gene: TRBJ2-1; abundance: few; CDR3nt: TGTGCCAGCAGCCCCGGGACTAGCGGGAGTGGGCCCTACAATGAGCAGTTCTTC; CDR3aa: CASSPGTSGSGPYNEQFF
d_gene: .; v_gene: TRBV6-5; j_gene: TRBJ1-4; abundance: .; CDR3nt: TGTGCCAGCAGTTACTCGATCGGATTTAATGAAAAACTGTTTTTT; CDR3aa: CASSYSIGFNEKLFF
d_gene: .; v_gene: TRBV20-1; j_gene: TRBJ2-3; abundance: few; CDR3nt: TGCAGTGCTGACGCCCTCGCGGGAAGCACAGATACGCAGTATTTT; CDR3aa: CSADALAGSTDTQYF
d_gene: .; v_gene: TRBV27; j_gene: TRBJ1-5; abundance: many; CDR3nt: TGTGCCAGCAGACCACAGGGCGGACAGCCCCAGCATTTT; CDR3aa: CASRPQGGQPQHF
d_gene: TRBD2; v_gene: TRBV5-6; j_gene: TRBJ2-3; abundance: many; CDR3nt: TGTGCCAGCAGAATACTAGCGGGAGCAGATACGCAGTATTTT; CDR3aa: CASRILAGADTQYF
d_gene: .; v_gene: TRBV12-3/TRBV12-4; j_gene: TRBJ1-3; abundance: .; CDR3nt: TGTGCCAGCAGTTTAGAGGGACCCCGAGGAAACACCATATATTTT; CDR3aa: CASSLEGPRGNTIYF
d_gene: .; v_gene: TRBV12-3/TRBV12-4; j_gene: TRBJ2-7; abundance: many; CDR3nt: TGTGCCAGCAGTGCGAGTTCGTACGACGAGCAGTACTTC; CDR3aa: CASSASSYDEQYF
d_gene: .; v_gene: TRBV7-6; j_gene: TRBJ2-2; abundance: few; CDR3nt: TGTGCCAGCAGCTTCCAGGCGCACGGGGAGCTGTTTTTT; CDR3aa: CASSFQAHGELFF
d_gene: .; v_gene: TRBV7-2; j_gene: TRBJ2-5; abundance: .; CDR3nt: TGTGCCAGCAGCTTTAGCGGAGGGGGGGAGACCCAGTACTTC; CDR3aa: CASSFSGGGETQYF
d_gene: .; v_gene: TRBV5-1; j_gene: TRBJ2-2; abundance: many; CDR3nt: TGCGCCAGCAGCTTGATGGCCGAGGCCGGGGAGCTGTTTTTT; CDR3aa: CASSLMAEAGELFF
d_gene: TRBD2; v_gene: TRBV7-3; j_gene: TRBJ2-1; abundance: few; CDR3nt: TGTGCCAGCAGCACGCGGGAGAGCTCCTACAATGAGCAGTTCTTC; CDR3aa: CASSTRESSYNEQFF
d_gene: TRBD2; v_gene: TRBV2; j_gene: TRBJ2-1; abundance: few; CDR3nt: TGTGCCAGCAGTGCACTAGCGGGAGGCCCCATTTTGTACAATGAGCAGTTCTTC; CDR3aa: CASSALAGGPILYNEQFF
d_gene: TRBD2; v_gene: TRBV12-3/TRBV12-4; j_gene: TRBJ2-1; abundance: few; CDR3nt: TGTGCCAGCAGTTTTGGGACTAGCGGGAGTTATGAGCAGTTCTTC; CDR3aa: CASSFGTSGSYEQFF
d_gene: .; v_gene: TRBV7-6; j_gene: TRBJ2-2; abundance: many; CDR3nt: TGTGCCAGCAGCTTACTCAGTTTCGGGGAGCTGTTTTTT; CDR3aa: CASSLLSFGELFF
d_gene: TRBD2; v_gene: TRBV27; j_gene: TRBJ2-7; abundance: few; CDR3nt: TGTGCCAGCAGTTTAAAAGGACTAGCGGGAGGGTACGAGCAGTACTTC; CDR3aa: CASSLKGLAGGYEQYF
d_gene: TRBD1; v_gene: TRBV6-2/TRBV6-3; j_gene: TRBJ2-5; abundance: few; CDR3nt: TGTGCCAGCAGTCGGGACAGGGATGAGGGGACCCAGTACTTC; CDR3aa: CASSRDRDEGTQYF
d_gene: TRBD2; v_gene: TRBV29-1; j_gene: TRBJ2-7; abundance: many; CDR3nt: TGCAGCGTTGAATTGCTGGGTAGGGAGGGCGAGCAGTACTTC; CDR3aa: CSVELLGREGEQYF
d_gene: .; v_gene: TRBV3-1; j_gene: TRBJ2-5; abundance: many; CDR3nt: TGTGCCAGCAGCCAGGGGTCGTACCAAGAGACCCAGTACTTC; CDR3aa: CASSQGSYQETQYF
d_gene: TRBD1; v_gene: TRBV20-1; j_gene: TRBJ2-5; abundance: many; CDR3nt: TGCAGTGCTGGGCGACAGGGGGTAGAGACCCAGTACTTC; CDR3aa: CSAGRQGVETQYF
d_gene: .; v_gene: TRBV20-1; j_gene: TRBJ2-7; abundance: many; CDR3nt: TGCAGTGCTAGAATCCCGGGACAAACCTACGAGCAGTACTTC; CDR3aa: CSARIPGQTYEQYF
d_gene: TRBD2; v_gene: TRBV28; j_gene: TRBJ2-3; abundance: .; CDR3nt: TGTGCCAGCAGTGAAACTAGCGGGAAAGACACAGATACGCAGTATTTT; CDR3aa: CASSETSGKDTDTQYF
d_gene: .; v_gene: TRBV30; j_gene: TRBJ2-7; abundance: .; CDR3nt: TGTGCCTGGAGTGTACGAACTCTGGGCGAGCAGTACTTC; CDR3aa: CAWSVRTLGEQYF
d_gene: TRBD2; v_gene: TRBV5-1; j_gene: TRBJ2-5; abundance: many; CDR3nt: TGCGCCAGCAGCTCGACTAGCGGGATAGAGACCCAGTACTTC; CDR3aa: CASSSTSGIETQYF
d_gene: .; v_gene: TRBV27; j_gene: TRBJ1-2; abundance: .; CDR3nt: TGTGCCAGCAGTTTTAGGTCGGCACCCTACGGCTACACCTTC; CDR3aa: CASSFRSAPYGYTF
d_gene: TRBD1; v_gene: TRBV15; j_gene: TRBJ1-1; abundance: many; CDR3nt: TGTGCCACCAGGAGTGGGACAGGTTACACTGAAGCTTTCTTT; CDR3aa: CATRSGTGYTEAFF
d_gene: TRBD2; v_gene: TRBV5-1; j_gene: TRBJ2-1; abundance: many; CDR3nt: TGCGCCAGCAGCTTGGCGATTAGCGGGAGGTCCTACAATGAGCAGTTCTTC; CDR3aa: CASSLAISGRSYNEQFF
d_gene: .; v_gene: TRBV6-5; j_gene: TRBJ2-5; abundance: many; CDR3nt: TGTGCCAGCACTATCCAAGAGACCCAGTACTTC; CDR3aa: CASTIQETQYF
d_gene: .; v_gene: TRBV5-1; j_gene: TRBJ1-6; abundance: many; CDR3nt: TGCGCCAGCAGCCACGGCAGGGGAGATTCACCCCTCCACTTT; CDR3aa: CASSHGRGDSPLHF
d_gene: .; v_gene: TRBV7-9; j_gene: TRBJ1-1; abundance: many; CDR3nt: TGTGCCAGCAGGGAGGGAGTGAACACTGAAGCTTTCTTT; CDR3aa: CASREGVNTEAFF
d_gene: .; v_gene: TRBV29-1; j_gene: TRBJ2-2; abundance: many; CDR3nt: TGCAGCGTTGACGCGGGACTGGAGAACGGGGAGCTGTTTTTT; CDR3aa: CSVDAGLENGELFF
d_gene: .; v_gene: TRBV4-1; j_gene: TRBJ2-7; abundance: .; CDR3nt: TGCGCCAGCAGCCAAGAAGCGCCAGGACAAGTTACTATCTACGAGCAGTACTTC; CDR3aa: CASSQEAPGQVTIYEQYF